This passage covers 25 T cell receptor beta chains from one sample sequenced in a study of low-dose radiotherapy and immunotherapy resistance in tumors (dated by TCRdb to between 2021 and 2023). The intended sense of this specimen's time point label: before trial treatment. Sequenced using an Illumina HiSeq 2500. Superscript III and a set of TRAV- and TRBV-specific primers were used to synthesize first-strand cDNA, so that both TCRalpha and TCRbeta chains were covered. TCRs were amplified for 20 to 25 PCR cycles with Phusion, using a constant-region primer paired with the adapter attached to the V primers. TCRdb took the public reads, trimmed them with fastp at Q25, ran MiXCR for clone calling and kept in-frame beta chains. For every CDR3 protein sequence, its rows merge into one entry that carries the most common genes and DNA. The sample yields over 65,000 distinct CDR3 sequences; around 17% were counted once. The ten largest clonotypes hold roughly 2.8% of the sample.

Sequenced here: PBMCs, sampled before treatment. The receptors derive from a male donor with prostate cancer.

This clonotype showed up many times. The chain employs TRBV12-3 or TRBV12-4 and TRBJ2-2; D is unresolved. Trimming pared 2 bases from V and 8 bases from J, leaving 3 bases between. This CDR3 has 11 residues. The CDR3 here is CASSLSGELFF. CDR3 coding DNA: TGTGCCAGCAGTTTATCGGGGGAGCTGTTTTTT.

This clonotype was recorded only once. J is TRBJ1-1 and V is TRBV7-9; no clear D. The V end lost 3 bases, the J end lost 2 bases, and 19 bases lay between the germline ends. The CDR3 runs to 17 residues. Germline V gene lookup returns CDR1 SEHNR and CDR2 FQNEAQ (reference sequence). This CDR3 is CASSFGGTRALNTEAFF. The CDR3 DNA sequence: TGTGCCAGCAGCTTCGGCGGCACGCGGGCGCTAAACACTGAAGCTTTCTTT.

This clonotype was counted at least ten times. This chain uses TRBV7-9 with TRBJ1-2; D is uncertain. The V and J ends lost 4 bases and 8 bases respectively, with 8 bases between them. The CDR3 is 11 amino acids. Per the germline V gene, CDR1 is SEHNR and CDR2 is FQNEAQ (reference sequence). CDR3 bases: TGTGCCAGCAGCTCCGCCGGGGGCTACACCTTC. Protein sequence: CASSSAGGYTF. Together with reference TRBV7-9 and TRBJ1-2, the CDR3 gives the full variable domain: DTGVSQNPRHKITKRGQNVTFRCDPISEHNRLYWYRQTLGQGPEFLTYFQNEAQLEKSRLLSDRFSAERPKGSFSTLEIQRTEQGDSAMYLCASSSAGGYTFGSGTRLTVV.

This clonotype was seen repeatedly, ten times or more. The J gene is TRBJ2-1, the V gene TRBV13; D may be TRBD1 (6 bases). This CDR3 is 15 amino acids long. Germline values: CDR1 PRHDT, CDR2 FYEKMQ (reference sequence). The V end lost 6 bases, the J end lost 5 bases, and 17 bases lay between the germline ends. Here the CDR3 DNA reads TGTGCCAGCAGGAGTACAACGAGACAGGACAATGAGCAGTTCTTC. It codes for CASRSTTRQDNEQFF.

In this sample, this clonotype turned up many times. The chain recombines TRBV11-2 with TRBJ2-1, with D perhaps TRBD2 (6 bases). V was trimmed by 8 bases and J by 8 bases, leaving 13 bases between them. Germline-derived CDR1 and CDR2 are SGHAT and FQNNGV. The CDR3 length is 12 residues. CDR3 DNA sequence: TGTGCCAGCCGGGGGATATGGTATGAGCAGTTCTTC. Translated: CASRGIWYEQFF.

This clonotype was found many times. The CDR3 nucleotides are TGCAGTGCTAGGCGACTAGCGGGGGGGCAAGAGCAGTACTTC. It codes for CSARRLAGGQEQYF. The chain employs TRBV20-1 and TRBJ2-7; the match to TRBD2 covers 14 bases. This CDR3 contains 14 residues. V shed 3 bases and J 7 bases; nucleotides not matched to a gene: 5. The germline CDR1 and CDR2 sequences are DFQATT and SNEGSKA (reference sequence).

There are many counts of this clonotype. The chain has TRBV10-1 and TRBJ2-2; D is possibly TRBD1 (6 bases). The V gene's germline CDR1 is WNHNN and CDR2 SYGVQD (reference sequence). Trimming pared 2 bases from V and 1 base from J, leaving 11 bases between. This CDR3 has 16 residues. CDR3 residues: CASSEIGGQNTGELFF. The CDR3 DNA reads TGCGCCAGCAGTGAGATAGGGGGTCAGAACACCGGGGAGCTGTTTTTT.

There are many counts of this clonotype. This chain's CDR3 is CASSPPGATQYF. The CDR3 coding sequence is TGTGCCAGCAGCCCCCCCGGGGCTACGCAGTATTTT. The genes are TRBV7-9 and TRBJ2-3; D tentatively fits TRBD1 or TRBD2 (5 bases each). V shed 5 bases and J shed 8 bases, with 11 bases lying between them. Germline assignment: CDR1 SEHNR and CDR2 FQNEAQ (reference sequence). There are 12 residues in the CDR3.

With respect to this clonotype: This likely traces to a read error, being one base from a far larger clone. The chain joins TRBV28 to TRBJ2-7; 7 bases are shared with TRBD2. The CDR3 has 12 residues. V lost 2 bases to trimming and J lost 7 bases; unmatched junction nucleotides: 2. CDR1 MDHEN and CDR2 SYDVKM come from the germline V gene. This CDR3 is CASSLREDEQYF. The CDR3 coding sequence is TGTGCCAGCAGTTTACGGGAGGATGAGCAGTACTTC.

This clonotype was counted many times. The chain combines TRBV20-1 with TRBJ2-7; TRBD1 might be the D (7 bases). This CDR3 is 13 amino acids long. Germline values: CDR1 DFQATT, CDR2 SNEGSKA (reference sequence). The V and J ends lost 0 bases and 7 bases respectively, with 13 bases between them. The CDR3 DNA sequence: TGCAGTGCTAGAGACACGACAGGGAGGGAGCAGTACTTC. Translated, it gives CSARDTTGREQYF.

Ten or more counts support this clonotype. V is TRBV20-1 and J is TRBJ2-3, with 8 nucleotides matching TRBD1. J lost 5 bases, V lost 1 base, and 5 bases had no gene match. CDR3 size: 14 residues. Germline CDR1 DFQATT, CDR2 SNEGSKA (reference sequence). CDR3 DNA: TGCAGTGCTAGAGGAGTACAGGGGGTAGATACGCAGTATTTT. It specifies CSARGVQGVDTQYF.

The chain combines TRBV5-1 with TRBJ2-1, with a tentative D call TRBD1 (6 bases). Germline loops: CDR1 SGHRS, CDR2 YFSETQ. The V end was cut by 4 bases, the J end by 2 bases, with 13 bases between. The CDR3 is made up of 15 amino acids. CDR3 in amino acids: CASSLRDNPYNEQFF. The CDR3, as DNA: TGCGCCAGCAGCCTCAGGGACAACCCCTACAATGAGCAGTTCTTC.

The rearrangement joins TRBV7-6 to TRBJ2-6, with D perhaps TRBD1 (6 bases). Germline CDR1 SGHVS, CDR2 FNYEAQ. V lost 9 bases and J 4 bases, leaving 16 bases between the germline ends. The CDR3 is made up of 15 amino acids. CDR3 coding DNA: TGTGCCAGTAGCCCCAGGGGCGGCGGGGCCAACGTCCTGACTTTC. It encodes CASSPRGGGANVLTF.

This clonotype occurred many times. CDR3 residues: CASSWDGYGNEQFF. The CDR3 DNA sequence: TGTGCCAGCAGCTGGGACGGGTACGGGAATGAGCAGTTCTTC. The chain employs TRBV7-3 and TRBJ2-1, with D perhaps matching TRBD1 or TRBD2 (5 bases each). This CDR3 has 14 residues. Germline V CDR1 and CDR2: SGHTA, FQGTGA. Trimming took off 4 bases at V and 7 bases at J, with 14 bases between the two ends.

A remark on this clonotype: A much larger clone differs from this one at a single base, so this may be a read error. This CDR3 is missing its conserved last phenylalanine or tryptophan, likely due to a read error. The chain is built from TRBV7-7 and TRBJ1-5, with TRBD1 matching 7 bases. Germline CDR1 and CDR2: SSHAT and FNYEAQ (reference sequence). The CDR3 has 12 amino acids. The CDR3 region has the DNA TGTGCTGTGGGACAGAAGAATCAGCCCCAGCATTTG. Translation: CAVGQKNQPQHL.

This clonotype was recorded at least ten times. The chain uses TRBV13 and TRBJ2-5, with a possible D match to TRBD1 (7 bases). V lost 0 bases and J 7 bases, leaving 15 bases between the germline ends. There are 15 residues in the CDR3. The germline V gene encodes CDR1 PRHDT and CDR2 FYEKMQ (reference sequence). The CDR3 bases are TGTGCCAGCAGCTTAGGGCCAGGGGGGCCCCGGACCCAGTACTTC. This encodes CASSLGPGGPRTQYF.

This clonotype was observed at least ten times. The chain joins TRBV13 to TRBJ1-3, with D possibly being TRBD1 (6 bases). Trimming shortened V by 5 bases and J by 2 bases, and 16 bases separated the two germline ends. Germline CDR1 reads PRHDT; CDR2 reads FYEKMQ (reference sequence). The CDR3 has 16 amino acids. DNA of the CDR3: TGTGCCAGCAGCCGCGTACGGGGGGCGACTGGAAACACCATATATTTT. Its protein is CASSRVRGATGNTIYF.

The sample holds many counts of this clonotype. The chain employs TRBV7-8 and TRBJ2-5; D is possibly TRBD1 or TRBD2 (6 bases each). The CDR3 has 14 amino acids. The germline V gene has CDR1 SGHVS and CDR2 FQNEAQ. V was cut by 7 bases and J by 5 bases, with 17 bases left in between. The DNA for the CDR3 is TGTGCCAGCACCCCGAGGGGGGAGTTTGAGACCCAGTACTTC. Its protein is CASTPRGEFETQYF. Drawing the rest from reference TRBV7-8 and TRBJ2-5, the complete variable domain is GAGVSQSPRYKVAKRGQDVALRCDPISGHVSLFWYQQALGQGPEFLTYFQNEAQLDKSGLPSDRFFAERPEGSVSTLKIQRTQQEDSAVYLCASTPRGEFETQYFGPGTRLLVL.

This clonotype was seen only once. This chain connects TRBV18 to TRBJ1-2; D not resolved. Trimming stripped 4 bases from V and 3 bases from J, with 9 bases between. This CDR3 comprises 13 residues. The germline CDR1 and CDR2 sequences are KGHSH and LQKENI. The CDR3 nucleotides are TGTGCCAGCTCACTGGCGAAGGACTATGGCTACACCTTC. Its translation is CASSLAKDYGYTF.

This clonotype was observed a few times. The gene calls are TRBV5-4 and TRBJ1-5; possible D gene TRBD1, 5 bases. CDR1 and CDR2 (germline): SGHNT, YYREEE (reference sequence). This CDR3 region has 13 residues. The ends were cut back, 4 bases at V and 5 bases at J, with 10 bases in the middle. The CDR3 protein is CASSRGQDQPQHF. Here the CDR3 DNA reads TGTGCCAGCAGCAGGGGCCAGGATCAGCCCCAGCATTTT.

This clonotype was observed at least ten times. The chain employs TRBV30 and TRBJ2-2; possible D gene TRBD2, 6 bases. Germline assignment: CDR1 GTSNPN and CDR2 SVGIG (reference sequence). CDR3 length equals 16 residues. The germline V and J ends were trimmed by 3 bases and 2 bases, with 16 bases remaining between them. The CDR3 DNA follows: TGTGCCTGGAGCCGGGGGACCATACTAAACACCGGGGAGCTGTTTTTT. This sequence encodes CAWSRGTILNTGELFF.

Many counts were recorded for this clonotype. This sequence joins TRBV4-2 and TRBJ2-3; a possible D gene is TRBD2 (6 bases). Per the germline V gene, CDR1 is LGHNA and CDR2 is YNFKEQ. Trimming pared 6 bases from V and 1 base from J, leaving 14 bases between. CDR3 length: 15 residues. The CDR3 here is CASSPTGDGTDTQYF. In nucleotides, the CDR3 is TGTGCCAGCAGTCCTACGGGGGATGGCACAGATACGCAGTATTTT.

This clonotype was counted at least ten times. This chain joins TRBV19 and TRBJ1-5; perhaps TRBD1 as D (5 bases). CDR3 size: 14 residues. CDR1 is LNHDA and CDR2 is SQIVND in the germline V gene (reference sequence). With 7 bases removed from V and 4 bases from J, the gap between germline ends came to 14 bases. CDR3 amino acids: CASTVTGGNQPQHF. The DNA for the CDR3 is TGTGCCAGTACGGTCACAGGCGGGAATCAGCCCCAGCATTTT.

In its sample, this clonotype was seen many times. The V and J genes are TRBV3-1 and TRBJ2-5; D is possibly TRBD2 (5 bases). The CDR3 runs 13 residues. Germline CDR1 is LGHDT and CDR2 is YNNKEL (reference sequence). V dropped 8 bases and J dropped 7 bases, with 17 bases sitting between them. The CDR3 loop is CASSLRARGTQYF. The CDR3 DNA reads as TGTGCCAGCTCTCTTAGGGCTCGGGGGACCCAGTACTTC.

The gene calls are TRBV20-1 and TRBJ2-7; 13 positions agree with TRBD2. The CDR3 covers 15 residues. The germline CDR1 and CDR2 sequences are DFQATT and SNEGSKA (reference sequence). The V segment lost 4 bases and the J segment 7 bases; nucleotides outside the gene matches: 10. The CDR3 nucleotides read TGCAGTGCTATTCCCGGGACTAGCGGGATTGGGGAGCAGTACTTC. This codes for CSAIPGTSGIGEQYF.